This TCR beta chain is drawn from a study of cytomegalovirus exposure and HLA in healthy donors. Study background: Around 180 million T cells yielded approximately 100 million unique TCR beta sequences, as an earlier analysis found.

Primers included in the PCR were 60 Vbeta and 13 Jbeta primers. Data came from immunoSEQ multiplex PCR; TCRdb stores just in-frame clones and leaves some out. The profile covers around 150,000 clones, with over 60% appearing a single time and around 0.97% taken by the ten largest. The germline V gene has CDR1 SQVTM and CDR2 ANQGSEA. CDR3 length equals 13 residues. Trimming pared 3 bases from V and 8 bases from J, leaving 16 bases between. The chain employs TRBV29-1 and TRBJ1-2; TRBD1 is a possible D gene (6 bases). The source material was PBMCs. The TCR comes from a woman aged 50 to 60 in good health and CMV-seropositive. The CDR3 is CSVEDTGYSGYTF. The CDR3, as DNA: TGCAGCGTTGAGGATACAGGGTATTCAGGCTACACCTTC. The full variable domain, in which reference TRBV29-1 and TRBJ1-2 provide the parts outside the CDR3, is SAVISQKPSRDICQRGTSLTIQCQVDSQVTMMFWYRQQPGQSLTLIATANQGSEATYESGFVIDKFPISRPNLTFSTLTVSNMSPEDSSIYLCSVEDTGYSGYTFGSGTRLTVV.